This T cell receptor beta chain is from a study of Ad26.COV2.S vaccination and SARS-CoV-2 variants. Study conclusions and caveats: Substantial breadth was reported for post-vaccination spike-specific CD8+ and CD4+ T cells. Ad26.COV2.S recipients had broader spike-specific TCRs (P = 0.0014).

The assay was immunoSEQ multiplex PCR, and TCRdb's table has in-frame clones only and misses some. This repertoire shows roughly 300,000 clones, 65% to 90% found once; its top ten account for over 8.5%. Regarding treatment: around 19 received Ad26.COV2.S at low or high dose, single or two shots; about 5 received placebo; per-sample allocation not given. Sampling was performed 63 days after the first vaccine or placebo injection. Wuhan-strain SARS-CoV-2 spike was expressed by the Ad26 vector that made up the vaccine. V was shortened by 4 bases and J by 6 bases, with 24 bases between the two germline ends. The CDR3 contains 17 residues. The germline V gene encodes CDR1 LGHNA and CDR2 YSLEER. This clone appeared once. The antigen remains unidentified.

Source: peripheral blood, taken in a trial of Ad26.COV2.S vaccine versus placebo. The chain recombines TRBV4-3 with TRBJ1-2, with D perhaps matching TRBD1 (5 bases). The receptor was isolated from a person aged 18-60 years who received the Ad26.COV2.S COVID-19 vaccine or a placebo. CDR3 residues: CASSPGEGGVPGHGYTF. The CDR3 coding sequence is TGCGCCAGCAGCCCAGGAGAGGGAGGGGTTCCGGGGCATGGCTACACCTTC.